The following is a T cell receptor beta chain sequence with its context. This entry is derived from a study of CXCR3-negative and CXCR3-positive naive CD8 T cells. Germline assignment: CDR1 DFQATT and CDR2 SNEGSKA (reference sequence). The CDR3 runs 14 residues. All TRB cDNA libraries came from 5' RACE performed with UMI labels. TCRdb re-called the 5' RACE reads and catalogs CDR3 proteins one per entry, DNA excluded. The sample data list 70,000 to 95,000 distinct CDR3 sequences. V gene TRBV20-1 combines with J gene TRBJ2-1. The receptor comes from a human donor in good health. Some clones in this sample may be carry-over from other donors' samples. The sample comprised naive CXCR3- CD8+ T cells from blood. Subset described: CD45RO-CCR7+CD27+CD95- naive CD8+ T cells lacking CXCR3 (TNR3-). CDR3 sequence reads: CSASPYSSYNEQFF.